This T cell receptor (beta chain) derives from a study of blood T cells in healthy people across ages. CDR3 length: 15 amino acids. Germline trimming cut 8 bases from V and 7 bases from J; bases unmatched to any gene: 12. Germline lookup yields CDR1 SGHTA and CDR2 FQGNSA. The authors extracted at least 5 micrograms of total RNA per sample. Through a sample-barcoded 5' primer and a J-beta primer mix, a second PCR was run for about 7 to 12 cycles. A single record per CDR3 protein comes from TCRdb applying MiXCR to the 5' RACE reads. The table shows roughly 800,000 distinct CDR3 sequences, with 58% occurring only once.

The source is a man aged 25 to 40 in good health. Sequencing was done on a sample of blood. The chain links TRBV7-2 to TRBJ1-2; 11 bases are shared with TRBD1. CDR3 sequence: CASRLRDRGLGGYTF. The CDR3 nucleotides are TGTGCCAGCCGCCTCCGGGACAGGGGGTTAGGTGGCTACACCTTC.